This TCR beta chain was sequenced in a study of T cell clonality in common variable immunodeficiency. Study findings and constraints: Fewer deletions and N-nucleotide insertions were reportedly seen in common variable immunodeficiency TCR beta sequences. Shared TCRbeta clones were fewer between CVID subjects than controls.

The germline V gene encodes CDR1 SGHTA and CDR2 FQGTGA. The V end lost 2 bases, the J end lost 0 bases, and 4 bases lay between the germline ends. The CDR3 sequence is 14 residues long. Donors gave roughly 4.5 to 9 ml heparinized peripheral whole blood. Repertoires were generated with immunoSEQ multiplex PCR, while TCRdb's copy carries only in-frame clones and drops some. The profile covers 45,000 to 70,000 clones, none occurring a single time. This clone was detected many times. Its specificity is unknown. The read falls 3 residues short of the CDR3 end, and the missing part is taken from the germline J gene.

This clonotype was sampled from a person aged 18 to 69 in good health. V is TRBV7-3 and J is TRBJ2-2; no reliable D call. The sample was peripheral blood mononuclear cells. The CDR3 here is CASSLQANTGELFF. The sequenced CDR3 bases are TGTGCCAGCAGCTTACAGGCGAACACCGGGGAG.